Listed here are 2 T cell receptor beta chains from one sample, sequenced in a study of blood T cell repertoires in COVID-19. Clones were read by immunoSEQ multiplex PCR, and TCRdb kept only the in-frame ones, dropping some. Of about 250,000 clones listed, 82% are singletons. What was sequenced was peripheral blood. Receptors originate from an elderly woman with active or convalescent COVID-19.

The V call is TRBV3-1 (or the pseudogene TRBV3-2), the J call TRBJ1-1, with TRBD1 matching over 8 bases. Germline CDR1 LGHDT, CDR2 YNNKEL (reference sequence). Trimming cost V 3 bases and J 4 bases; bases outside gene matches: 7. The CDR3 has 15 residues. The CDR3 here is CASSHNRGMSTEAFF. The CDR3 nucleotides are TGTGCCAGCAGCCACAACAGGGGGATGAGCACTGAAGCTTTCTTT.

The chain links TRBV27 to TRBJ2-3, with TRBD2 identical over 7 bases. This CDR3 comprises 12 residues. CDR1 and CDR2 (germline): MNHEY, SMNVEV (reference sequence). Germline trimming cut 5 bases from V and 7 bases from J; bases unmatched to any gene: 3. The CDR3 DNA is TGTGCCAGCAGTCCTAGCGGATATACGCAGTATTTT. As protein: CASSPSGYTQYF.